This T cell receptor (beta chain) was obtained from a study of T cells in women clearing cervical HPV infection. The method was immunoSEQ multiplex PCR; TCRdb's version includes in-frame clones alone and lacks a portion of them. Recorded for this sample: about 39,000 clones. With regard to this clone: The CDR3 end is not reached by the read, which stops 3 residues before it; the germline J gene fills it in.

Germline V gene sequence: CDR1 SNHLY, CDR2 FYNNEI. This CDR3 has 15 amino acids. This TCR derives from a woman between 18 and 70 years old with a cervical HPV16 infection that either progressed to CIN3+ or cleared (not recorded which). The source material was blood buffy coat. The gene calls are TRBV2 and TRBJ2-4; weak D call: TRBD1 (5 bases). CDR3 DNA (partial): TGTGCCAGCAGTGAAGGTAGGGGCGCAGGCTATGGT. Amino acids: CASSEGRGAGYG. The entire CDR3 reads CASSEGRGAGYGQYF.